A single sample is the source of the 18 T cell receptor beta chains below, sequenced in a study of T-cell reconstitution after alpha-beta-depleted transplantation in children. As it was prepared, the TCRbeta library received unique molecular identifiers. TCRdb re-called the PCR reads through MiXCR, storing one row per CDR3 protein. The repertoire holds approximately 500,000 distinct CDR3 sequences, with roughly a tenth as singletons. The sample was PBMCs, taken before TCRalphabeta/CD19-depleted stem cell transplant. The origin of the receptors is a child under 10 years old with inherited bone marrow failure, due to receive a stem cell transplant.

This clonotype was recorded a few times. V gene TRBV24-1 combines with J gene TRBJ2-1; no clear D. CDR1 KGHDR and CDR2 SFDVKD come from the germline V gene. There are 12 residues in the CDR3. V was trimmed by 2 bases and J by 12 bases, leaving 10 bases between them. In DNA, the CDR3 is TGTGCCACCAGTGATTCGAGTTTTCGGCAGTTCTTC. Translating it yields CATSDSSFRQFF.

This clonotype was detected ten times or more. The CDR3, as DNA: TGTGCCAGCAGCTTGACGGTTTCTGGGGCCAACGTCCTGACTTTC. Residues: CASSLTVSGANVLTF. The V gene is TRBV7-9, the J gene TRBJ2-6; no definite D call. CDR1 and CDR2 from the germline V gene are SEHNR and FQNEAQ (reference sequence). The V gene lost 3 bases and the J gene lost 1 base, with 7 bases spanning the gap. The length of the CDR3 is 15 residues.

This clonotype was seen repeatedly, ten times or more. The chain joins TRBV6-1 to TRBJ1-2, with 7 bases fitting TRBD1. The CDR3 is made up of 13 amino acids. With V trimmed by 7 bases and J by 3 bases, 5 bases remained unmatched. Germline-derived CDR1 and CDR2 are MNHNS and SASEGT. CDR3 region: CASKTGNHYGYTF. The CDR3 coding sequence is TGTGCCAGCAAGACAGGGAACCACTATGGCTACACCTTC.

This clonotype was recorded at least ten times. The J gene is TRBJ2-1, the V gene TRBV12-3 or TRBV12-4, with TRBD2 identical over 9 bases. V was pared by 9 bases and J by 7 bases, with 16 bases of the junction left unmatched. The CDR3 is made up of 16 amino acids. CDR3 coding DNA: TGTGCCAGTCAAAGCCTGGCTAGCGGGATTTGGAATGAGCAGTTCTTC. Translated: CASQSLASGIWNEQFF.

This clonotype was detected ten times or more. The chain employs TRBV19 and TRBJ2-2; perhaps TRBD1 as D (5 bases). Germline V gives CDR1 LNHDA, CDR2 SQIVND (reference sequence). The CDR3 sequence is 12 residues long. V was trimmed by 3 bases and J by 9 bases, leaving 8 bases between them. CDR3 DNA sequence: TGTGCCAGTAGTATTGGGGCCTGGGAGCTGTTTTTT. Translation gives CASSIGAWELFF.

This chain connects TRBV7-2 to TRBJ1-5, with D possibly TRBD1 on 5 matching bases. The CDR3 covers 16 residues. Between the trimmed V and J ends, which lost 3 bases and 1 base, there was a span of 13 bases. The V gene's germline CDR1 is SGHTA and CDR2 FQGNSA. CDR3 in DNA: TGTGCCAGCAGCTTGTCCGGGGGACGGAGCAATCAGCCCCAGCATTTT. It yields the protein CASSLSGGRSNQPQHF.

This clonotype has at least ten counts. The gene calls are TRBV29-1 and TRBJ2-7; D is ambiguous. Germline-derived CDR1 and CDR2 are SQVTM and ANQGSEA. V lost 0 bases and J 2 bases, leaving 11 bases between the germline ends. The CDR3 has 14 amino acids. Here the CDR3 DNA reads TGCAGCGTTGAAGAGGACCGAGCCCCCTACGAGCAGTACTTC. The encoded protein is CSVEEDRAPYEQYF.

This clonotype was detected many times. The genes are TRBV20-1 and TRBJ2-3; D might be TRBD1 or TRBD2, each matching 6 bases. The CDR3 has 13 residues. CDR1 and CDR2 from the germline V gene are DFQATT and SNEGSKA (reference sequence). The V gene lost 3 bases and the J gene lost 1 base, with 8 bases spanning the gap. As DNA, the CDR3 is TGCAGTGCTAGGAGGGGGGGCACAGATACGCAGTATTTT. It encodes CSARRGGTDTQYF.

This clonotype has ten or more counts. CDR3 coding DNA: TGTGCCAGCAGTTTTAGTGGGTGGGGGTACGAGCAGTACTTC. This sequence encodes CASSFSGWGYEQYF. The chain couples TRBV28 to TRBJ2-7; D may match TRBD1 or TRBD2 (5 bases each). The CDR3 consists of 14 residues. Germline V gene sequence: CDR1 MDHEN, CDR2 SYDVKM. Trimming removed 3 bases at V and 4 bases at J, with 13 bases between.

This clonotype was found many times. The chain carries TRBV5-6 and TRBJ2-5; D possibly corresponds to TRBD2 (6 bases). Germline CDR1 SGHDT, CDR2 YYEEEE. This CDR3 region has 15 residues. V lost 6 bases and J 5 bases, leaving 20 bases between the germline ends. DNA for the CDR3: TGTGCCAGCACCCCCCGGAGGAGGGGTGCGGAGACCCAGTACTTC. Its protein product is CASTPRRRGAETQYF.

This clonotype showed up many times. The V call is TRBV5-1, the J call TRBJ1-1; 7 nucleotides line up with TRBD1. The V gene end was trimmed by 0 bases and the J gene end by 7 bases; junction bases not matched to a gene: 9. Germline CDR1 reads SGHRS; CDR2 reads YFSETQ. This CDR3 region has 15 residues. CDR3 coding DNA: TGCGCCAGCAGCTTGGGGGGACAGTCAATCCTTGAAGCTTTCTTT. Translated: CASSLGGQSILEAFF.

The rearrangement joins TRBV20-1 to TRBJ2-7; no clear D. The germline V and J ends were trimmed by 2 bases and 0 bases, with 8 bases remaining between them. Germline assignment: CDR1 DFQATT and CDR2 SNEGSKA (reference sequence). The CDR3 covers 13 residues. CDR3 in DNA: TGCAGTGCTAGAAGCTTCAGCTCCTACGAGCAGTACTTC. Translating gives CSARSFSSYEQYF.

This clonotype was counted ten times or more. The rearrangement uses TRBV10-3 and TRBJ2-2, with a possible D match to TRBD1 (6 bases). CDR3 length equals 12 residues. Trimming took off 3 bases at V and 12 bases at J, with 11 bases between the two ends. In germline, CDR1 is ENHRY, CDR2 SYGVKD. In DNA form, the CDR3 reads TGTGCCATCAGTGAACAGGGCCAACAGCTGTTTTTT. It specifies CAISEQGQQLFF.

This clonotype has a count of ten or more. CDR3 in DNA: TGTGCCAGCAGCGTCGGGACTTTATACACTGAAGCTTTCTTT. Its translation: CASSVGTLYTEAFF. The chain uses TRBV9 and TRBJ1-1; possible D gene TRBD1, 5 bases. The V end was cut by 2 bases, the J end by 3 bases, with 11 bases between. The CDR3 is made up of 14 amino acids. Germline V CDR1 and CDR2: SGDLS, YYNGEE. Combining the CDR3 with reference TRBV9 and TRBJ1-1 gives the whole variable domain DSGVTQTPKHLITATGQRVTLRCSPRSGDLSVYWYQQSLDQGLQFLIQYYNGEERAKGNILERFSAQQFPDLHSELNLSSLELGDSALYFCASSVGTLYTEAFFGQGTRLTVV.

This clonotype has a count of ten or more. The rearrangement uses TRBV12-3 or TRBV12-4 and TRBJ1-4; D is unresolved. There are 11 residues in the CDR3. The germline V and J ends were trimmed by 5 bases and 7 bases, with 5 bases remaining between them. This chain's CDR3 is CASSRSEKLFF. Written as DNA, the CDR3 is TGTGCCAGCAGTCGGAGTGAAAAACTGTTTTTT.

In this sample, this clonotype turned up many times. This chain uses TRBV10-2 with TRBJ2-7, with TRBD2 identical over 8 bases. The CDR3 has 15 residues. In germline, CDR1 is WSHSY, CDR2 SAAADI. Trimming cost V 0 bases and J 4 bases; bases outside gene matches: 5. CDR3 coding DNA: TGCGCCAGCAGTGAGTCGGAGCGGGAGCGGTACGAGCAGTACTTC. As protein: CASSESERERYEQYF.

This clonotype was recorded at least ten times. The CDR3 is CASSEPGLIINEQFF. Written as DNA, the CDR3 is TGTGCCAGCAGTGAACCGGGACTGATCATTAATGAGCAGTTCTTC. The V gene is TRBV6-1, the J gene TRBJ2-1; D perhaps matches TRBD2 (6 bases). The length of the CDR3 is 15 residues. The V end lost 2 bases, the J end lost 7 bases, and 15 bases lay between the germline ends. Germline lookup yields CDR1 MNHNS and CDR2 SASEGT.

This clonotype was detected ten times or more. J is TRBJ2-1 and V is TRBV4-3; TRBD2 aligns across 8 bases. CDR1 is LGHNA and CDR2 is YSLEER in the germline V gene. V dropped 0 bases and J dropped 10; count of bases not matched to a gene: 8. The CDR3 has 15 amino acids. The CDR3 DNA follows: TGCGCCAGCAGCCAAGAGCTAGCGGGTGACAGCGAGCAGTTCTTC. This gives the protein CASSQELAGDSEQFF.